This is a list of T cell receptor beta chains from one sample in a study of blood T cell repertoires in COVID-19. Profiled with immunoSEQ multiplex PCR; TCRdb holds only in-frame clones, not every one. The data hold more than 150,000 clones, with roughly three quarters observed a single time. Specimen: PBMCs or T cells enriched from blood (not recorded which). These receptors all come from a man in his sixties who had been exposed to COVID-19. The CDR3 runs from the conserved cysteine through the conserved F or W. The D gene is left open where the match is weak. Size is stated for part of the rows, as once, few or many counts, or as a class when the clone is expanded.

CDR3: CASSLGGGRYEQYF
DNA: TGCGCCAGCAGCTTGGGCGGCGGGAGGTACGAGCAGTACTTC
size: NA
D: TRBD2
J: TRBJ2-7
V: TRBV5-1

CDR3: CASSIVSGNTGELFF
DNA: TGTGCCAGTAGTATAGTTAGCGGGAACACCGGGGAGCTGTTTTTT
size: NA
D: NA
J: TRBJ2-2
V: TRBV19

CDR3: CASRPRGPAGINQPQHF
DNA: TGTGCCAGCAGGCCCCGGGGCCCCGCGGGGATTAATCAGCCCCAGCATTTT
size: NA
D: NA
J: TRBJ1-5
V: TRBV27

CDR3: CASSPTGLVGQPQHF
DNA: TGTGCCAGCAGTCCAACAGGGCTGGTAGGACAGCCCCAGCATTTT
size: NA
D: NA
J: TRBJ1-5
V: TRBV28

CDR3: CASSFRTSGQFAQYF
DNA: TGTGCCAGCAGCTTCCGGACTAGCGGCCAATTTGCGCAGTATTTT
size: NA
D: TRBD2
J: TRBJ2-3
V: TRBV7-2

CDR3: CASSLFGQGGLGEQYF
DNA: TGTGCCAGCAGTTTATTCGGACAGGGCGGACTGGGAGAGCAGTACTTC
size: NA
D: TRBD1
J: TRBJ2-7
V: TRBV28

CDR3: CASSGGQGRANYGYTF
DNA: TGTGCCAGCAGCGGAGGACAGGGGCGTGCTAACTATGGCTACACCTTC
size: NA
D: TRBD1
J: TRBJ1-2
V: TRBV7-9

CDR3: CSVSGLLSRTNEKLFF
DNA: TGCAGCGTGTCGGGACTACTAAGTAGGACTAATGAAAAACTGTTTTTT
size: NA
D: NA
J: TRBJ1-4
V: TRBV29-1

CDR3: CASSLLGQGSYEQYF
DNA: TGCGCCAGCAGCTTGTTGGGACAGGGCTCCTACGAGCAGTACTTC
size: NA
D: TRBD1
J: TRBJ2-7
V: TRBV5-1

CDR3: CASSPNTGSREKLFF
DNA: TGTGCCAGCAGCCCTAACACAGGGAGTCGAGAAAAACTGTTTTTT
size: once
D: NA
J: TRBJ1-4
V: TRBV28

CDR3: CASSLVLDTGELFF
DNA: TGTGCCAGCAGCTTGGTCCTCGACACCGGGGAGCTGTTTTTT
size: NA
D: NA
J: TRBJ2-2
V: TRBV5-4

CDR3: CASKDMAGGPTDTQYF
DNA: TGTGCCAGTAAGGACATGGCGGGAGGCCCCACAGATACGCAGTATTTT
size: NA
D: TRBD2
J: TRBJ2-3
V: TRBV19

CDR3: CASSLRLVAGAWGDEQFF
DNA: TGTGCCAGCAGCCTGAGATTAGTAGCGGGAGCCTGGGGAGATGAGCAGTTCTTC
size: NA
D: TRBD2
J: TRBJ2-1
V: TRBV14

CDR3: CASSLSSGTGNQPQHF
DNA: TGTGCCAGCAGCTTATCGTCCGGGACAGGTAATCAGCCCCAGCATTTT
size: NA
D: TRBD1
J: TRBJ1-5
V: TRBV7-9

CDR3: CASSLAQGENEKLFF
DNA: TGTGCCAGCAGCTTAGCGCAGGGGGAGAATGAAAAACTGTTTTTT
size: NA
D: TRBD1
J: TRBJ1-4
V: TRBV7-6

CDR3: CASSGPVGAEQYF
DNA: TGTGCCAGCAGCGGCCCAGTAGGGGCCGAGCAGTACTTC
size: NA
D: NA
J: TRBJ2-7
V: TRBV7-9

CDR3: CASSREPLREQYF
DNA: TGTGCCAGCAGTCGGGAGCCCTTGCGGGAGCAGTACTTC
size: once
D: NA
J: TRBJ2-7
V: TRBV6-5

CDR3: CASSLGMASGWHNEQFF
DNA: TGTGCCAGCAGCTTAGGGATGGCGAGCGGGTGGCACAATGAGCAGTTCTTC
size: NA
D: NA
J: TRBJ2-1
V: TRBV7-9

CDR3: CSVEDGQNYGYTF
DNA: TGCAGCGTTGAAGATGGGCAGAACTATGGCTACACCTTC
size: NA
D: NA
J: TRBJ1-2
V: TRBV29-1

CDR3: CASSVAGGPIGELFF
DNA: TGTGCCAGCAGTGTAGCGGGAGGCCCGATTGGGGAGCTGTTTTTT
size: few
D: TRBD2
J: TRBJ2-2
V: TRBV2

CDR3: CASGTTGYTGELFF
DNA: TGTGCCAGCGGAACGACAGGGTACACCGGGGAGCTGTTTTTT
size: once
D: TRBD1
J: TRBJ2-2
V: TRBV11-2

CDR3: CASSLPTGTGDPNTGELFF
DNA: TGCGCCAGCAGCTTACCAACCGGGACAGGGGACCCGAACACCGGGGAGCTGTTTTTT
size: NA
D: TRBD1
J: TRBJ2-2
V: TRBV5-1

CDR3: CATSKEPSGYNEQFF
DNA: TGTGCCACCAGCAAAGAACCTAGCGGCTACAATGAGCAGTTCTTC
size: NA
D: TRBD2
J: TRBJ2-1
V: TRBV15

CDR3: CASSPTQDSGYTF
DNA: TGTGCCAGCTCACCGACACAAGACAGTGGCTACACCTTC
size: NA
D: NA
J: TRBJ1-2
V: TRBV18

CDR3: CASSRRPGQGAVTEAFF
DNA: TGTGCCAGTAGCCGCCGGCCGGGACAGGGGGCGGTCACTGAAGCTTTCTTT
size: NA
D: TRBD1
J: TRBJ1-1
V: TRBV19

CDR3: CASSLGWGRDNEKLFF
DNA: TGTGCCAGCAGCTTAGGATGGGGGCGCGATAATGAAAAACTGTTTTTT
size: many
D: NA
J: TRBJ1-4
V: TRBV13

CDR3: CASSATTGLGTGELFF
DNA: TGTGCCAGCAGCGCCACGACAGGCCTTGGAACCGGGGAGCTGTTTTTT
size: NA
D: NA
J: TRBJ2-2
V: TRBV9

CDR3: CASRPPDRYNEQFF
DNA: TGTGCCAGCAGACCGCCGGACAGATACAATGAGCAGTTCTTC
size: NA
D: NA
J: TRBJ2-1
V: TRBV6-5

CDR3: CASSDGYEQFF
DNA: TGCGCCAGCAGCGACGGGTATGAGCAGTTCTTC
size: NA
D: NA
J: TRBJ2-1
V: TRBV10-2

CDR3: CSVDHGTHYEQYF
DNA: TGCAGCGTTGATCATGGGACACACTACGAGCAGTACTTC
size: NA
D: NA
J: TRBJ2-7
V: TRBV29-1

CDR3: CASSPWGGPRGTYNEQFF
DNA: TGTGCCAGCAGCCCGTGGGGCGGGCCGCGGGGGACCTACAATGAGCAGTTCTTC
size: NA
D: TRBD2
J: TRBJ2-1
V: TRBV7-3

CDR3: CAWSSGLGGNQPQHF
DNA: TGTGCCTGGAGTTCAGGGCTGGGTGGCAATCAGCCCCAGCATTTT
size: NA
D: NA
J: TRBJ1-5
V: TRBV30

CDR3: CASSISGTSYEQYF
DNA: TGTGCCAGTAGTATAAGCGGGACCTCCTACGAGCAGTACTTC
size: few
D: TRBD2
J: TRBJ2-7
V: TRBV19

CDR3: CASSPNRGTQETQYF
DNA: TGTGCCAGCAGCCCGAACAGGGGAACCCAAGAGACCCAGTACTTC
size: NA
D: TRBD1
J: TRBJ2-5
V: TRBV5-8

CDR3: CASSQEEGTPGRHTEAFF
DNA: TGTGCCAGCAGCCAAGAGGAGGGGACCCCAGGACGACACACTGAAGCTTTCTTT
size: NA
D: NA
J: TRBJ1-1
V: TRBV3-1/TRBV3-2

CDR3: CASINRGTYNSPLHF
DNA: TGTGCCAGCATCAACAGGGGGACCTATAATTCACCCCTCCACTTT
size: NA
D: TRBD1
J: TRBJ1-6
V: TRBV2

CDR3: CASGTGAGNTIYF
DNA: TGTGCCAGCGGGACAGGAGCCGGAAACACCATATATTTT
size: NA
D: TRBD1
J: TRBJ1-3
V: TRBV27

CDR3: CSVDEQGETQYF
DNA: TGCAGCGTTGATGAGCAGGGGGAGACCCAGTACTTC
size: NA
D: NA
J: TRBJ2-5
V: TRBV29-1

CDR3: CASSYRGQNGYTF
DNA: TGTGCCAGTAGTTACAGGGGTCAGAATGGCTACACCTTC
size: NA
D: TRBD1
J: TRBJ1-2
V: TRBV19

CDR3: CASRTGGSYTGELFF
DNA: TGTGCCAGCCGTACAGGGGGTTCGTACACCGGGGAGCTGTTTTTT
size: NA
D: TRBD1
J: TRBJ2-2
V: TRBV6-5

CDR3: CASGGQGNTGELFF
DNA: TGTGCCAGTGGTGGACAGGGGAACACCGGGGAGCTGTTTTTT
size: NA
D: TRBD1
J: TRBJ2-2
V: TRBV19

CDR3: CASSINGGLNQPQHF
DNA: TGTGCCAGCAGTATCAACGGGGGGCTCAATCAGCCCCAGCATTTT
size: NA
D: NA
J: TRBJ1-5
V: TRBV6-5

CDR3: CASSLDRSGAYEQYF
DNA: TGTGCCAGCAGCTTAGATAGATCGGGGGCCTACGAGCAGTACTTC
size: NA
D: NA
J: TRBJ2-7
V: TRBV11-3

CDR3: CASSKWVRQARNYEQYF
DNA: TGTGCCAGCAGCAAATGGGTACGGCAGGCTCGGAACTACGAGCAGTACTTC
size: NA
D: NA
J: TRBJ2-7
V: TRBV21-1